Listed here is a single T cell receptor beta chain. The target antigen is unknown. The repertoire was sequenced with immunoSEQ multiplex PCR; TCRdb's copy has only in-frame clones and lacks some. The sample holds about 75,000 clones, about 82% seen once. Germline V lookup: CDR1 MNHNS, CDR2 SASEGT. After removal of 6 bases from V and 4 bases from J, the junction contained 5 bases not matched to a gene. The CDR3 sequence is 15 residues long. The data were obtained in a study of cytomegalovirus exposure and HLA in healthy donors. Findings of the study overall: Published work reported that the classifier diagnosed cytomegalovirus status with high specificity and sensitivity. That first-cohort TCR clusters tended to co-occur in the 95 to 150 validation repertoires was found in a later analysis. Cytomegalovirus-associated TCR beta chains were listed, numbering some 150.

Separate from the roughly 700-subject first cohort, the approximately 120-subject validation cohort was the one that the donors belonged to. The source material was PBMCs. The gene calls are TRBV6-1 and TRBJ2-3, with 12 bases matching TRBD1. The origin of this receptor is a man between 25 and 39 years old in good health and CMV-seronegative. CDR3 in DNA: TGTGCCAGCAGCCCCGGGACAGGGGGCCCAGATACGCAGTATTTT. Protein product: CASSPGTGGPDTQYF.